This TCR beta chain was documented in a study of blood T cell repertoires in COVID-19. Study in general: From T cells, B-cell-depleted T cells, or PBMCs came the material, which was cDNA or gDNA.

Sequencing used immunoSEQ multiplex PCR; TCRdb keeps in-frame clones, though not all of them. The profile shows approximately 100,000 clones, around 86% of them singletons. The origin of this receptor is a woman in her 50s who had recovered from COVID-19. Material: PBMCs or T cells enriched from blood (not recorded which).

For the CDR3, the DNA is TGTGCCAGTAGGCTACAGGGAGACTATGGCTACACCTTC. As protein: CASRLQGDYGYTF. The chain employs TRBV19 and TRBJ1-2; a weak D match, TRBD1 (6 bases). V lost 6 bases to trimming and J lost 3 bases, with 11 bases between them. Germline V gives CDR1 LNHDA, CDR2 SQIVND (reference sequence). The CDR3 has 13 amino acids.